The clone carrying this T cell receptor (beta chain) was observed at least ten times. TCRdb independently ran MiXCR on the 5' RACE reads; one entry per CDR3 protein. The table includes about 67,000 distinct CDR3 sequences, approximately 10% detected once. The CDR3 has 19 residues. V trimming: 0 bases; J trimming: 4 bases; junction bases outside the gene matches: 16. Germline CDR1 SGHAT, CDR2 FQNNGV. This sample is part of a study of early T cells in non-severe SARS-CoV-2 infection. Background on the study: Sequencing of unsorted whole blood was done on bulk RNA, leaving chains unpaired.

V usage is TRBV11-2 and J usage is TRBJ1-1; 8 positions agree with TRBD1. Input material: whole blood. This TCR derives from an adult who was a healthcare worker with PCR-confirmed SARS-CoV-2 infection or an uninfected control (not recorded which). CDR3: CASSLDSPRRTGTATEAFF. The CDR3 coding sequence is TGTGCCAGCAGCTTAGATTCACCGCGACGGACAGGGACGGCCACTGAAGCTTTCTTT.